This entry lists 11 T cell receptor beta chains sequenced from one sample in a study of T cell repertoires in cytomegalovirus infection. TCRdb used MiXCR to reprocess the reads, holding one entry per CDR3 protein. The table records about 440,000 distinct CDR3 sequences, roughly a third of them present only once. The sample taken for sequencing was PBMCs. These receptors all stem from a human donor in good health (CMV status not recorded). Some clones in this sample may be carry-over from other donors' samples.

This clonotype appeared a few times. The chain employs TRBV7-2 and TRBJ1-2, with D maybe TRBD1 (5 bases). Per the germline V gene, CDR1 is SGHTA and CDR2 is FQGNSA. V was cut by 1 base and J by 4 bases, with 10 bases left in between. This CDR3 spans 14 amino acids. The CDR3 DNA reads TGTGCCAGCAGCTTAGAGGAGGGGATCTATGGCTACACCTTC. It translates to CASSLEEGIYGYTF.

This clonotype was counted many times. The gene calls are TRBV7-3 and TRBJ2-6; D is ambiguous. V shed 4 bases and J shed 0 bases, with 4 bases lying between them. CDR3 size: 14 residues. Germline CDR1 SGHTA, CDR2 FQGTGA. CDR3 nucleotides: TGTGCCAGCAGCTCCCTCTCTGGGGCCAACGTCCTGACTTTC. Translated, it gives CASSSLSGANVLTF. The complete variable domain, with remaining parts taken from reference TRBV7-3 and TRBJ2-6, reads GAGVSQTPSNKVTEKGKYVELRCDPISGHTALYWYRQSLGQGPEFLIYFQGTGAADDSGLPNDRFFAVRPEGSVSTLKIQRTERGDSAVYLCASSSLSGANVLTFGAGSRLTVL.

This clonotype was counted at least ten times. This chain uses TRBV11-2 with TRBJ2-3; 13 bases agree with TRBD2. The V gene end was trimmed by 4 bases and the J gene end by 7 bases; junction bases not matched to a gene: 8. This CDR3 spans 16 amino acids. Germline V gene sequence: CDR1 SGHAT, CDR2 FQNNGV. The CDR3 here is CASSSRTSGGVHTQYF. The CDR3 coding sequence is TGTGCCAGCAGCTCACGGACTAGCGGGGGAGTACATACGCAGTATTTT.

The chain combines TRBV20-1 with TRBJ2-3; the D gene is possibly TRBD2 (5 bases). V shed 3 bases and J shed 2 bases, with 15 bases lying between them. Germline V gene sequence: CDR1 DFQATT, CDR2 SNEGSKA (reference sequence). This CDR3 contains 15 residues. The CDR3 DNA sequence: TGCAGTGCTAGTCCCGGGGTGTCCGACACAGATACGCAGTATTTT. Translation: CSASPGVSDTDTQYF.

The J gene is TRBJ1-4, the V gene TRBV15; D not certain. There are 12 residues in the CDR3. CDR1 is LNHNV and CDR2 is YYDKDF in the germline V gene (reference sequence). Trimming pared 7 bases from V and 6 bases from J, leaving 9 bases between. CDR3 nucleotide sequence: TGTGCCACCAAGAATTTCGATGAAAAACTGTTTTTT. Translation gives CATKNFDEKLFF.

This clonotype was observed a few times. V usage is TRBV7-2 and J usage is TRBJ1-1; TRBD1 agrees at 9 bases. CDR1 SGHTA and CDR2 FQGNSA come from the germline V gene. The CDR3 has 15 amino acids. The V segment lost 0 bases and the J segment 8 bases; nucleotides outside the gene matches: 7. CDR3 sequence reads: CASSLALGQGEEAFF. The DNA for the CDR3 is TGTGCCAGCAGCTTAGCGTTGGGACAGGGCGAGGAAGCTTTCTTT.

The chain is built from TRBV12-3 or TRBV12-4 and TRBJ1-6; a weak D match, TRBD1 (5 bases). The V end lost 2 bases, the J end lost 6 bases, and 17 bases lay between the germline ends. The CDR3 contains 17 residues. The CDR3 sequence: CASSLSWGGIGNSPLHF. In nucleotides, the CDR3 is TGTGCCAGCAGTTTAAGCTGGGGGGGTATAGGTAATTCACCCCTCCACTTT.

Worth noting for this clonotype: The junction departs from the called germline gene at one end, perhaps through a read error. The chain combines TRBV7-2 with TRBJ1-2; D is undetermined. CDR3 length equals 13 residues. CDR1 and CDR2 (germline): SGHTA, FQGNSA. CDR3 sequence: CARSLGPNAGYTF. The CDR3 nucleotides are TGTGCCAGAAGCTTAGGGCCGAACGCTGGCTACACCTTC.

This chain uses TRBV3-1 with TRBJ1-5, with 7 bases identical to TRBD1. There are 16 residues in the CDR3. CDR1 and CDR2 from the germline V gene are LGHDT and YNNKEL (reference sequence). V lost 0 bases, J lost 2 bases, and 4 bases stayed unmatched. The DNA of the CDR3 is TGTGCCAGCAGCCAAGATAAAGGGGGCGGCAATCAGCCCCAGCATTTT. Translation: CASSQDKGGGNQPQHF.

This clonotype has just a few counts. The chain employs TRBV20-1 and TRBJ1-4; a possible D gene is TRBD1 (5 bases). With 0 bases removed from V and 4 bases from J, the gap between germline ends came to 15 bases. This CDR3 has 16 residues. The germline V gene encodes CDR1 DFQATT and CDR2 SNEGSKA (reference sequence). DNA for the CDR3: TGCAGTGCTAGAGATCCCCAGGGACTAAATAATGAAAAACTGTTTTTT. This gives the protein CSARDPQGLNNEKLFF.

This clonotype was picked up a small number of times. One end of the junction is discordant with germline, which a read error may explain. The gene calls are TRBV7-9 and TRBJ2-7; 7 bases are a match to TRBD2. There are 16 residues in the CDR3. Germline V gene lookup returns CDR1 SEHNR and CDR2 FQNEAQ (reference sequence). CDR3 amino acids: CASSLRGDYLSDEQYF. As DNA, the CDR3 is TGTGCCAGCAGCCTCCGGGGGGACTATCTCTCCGACGAGCAGTACTTC.